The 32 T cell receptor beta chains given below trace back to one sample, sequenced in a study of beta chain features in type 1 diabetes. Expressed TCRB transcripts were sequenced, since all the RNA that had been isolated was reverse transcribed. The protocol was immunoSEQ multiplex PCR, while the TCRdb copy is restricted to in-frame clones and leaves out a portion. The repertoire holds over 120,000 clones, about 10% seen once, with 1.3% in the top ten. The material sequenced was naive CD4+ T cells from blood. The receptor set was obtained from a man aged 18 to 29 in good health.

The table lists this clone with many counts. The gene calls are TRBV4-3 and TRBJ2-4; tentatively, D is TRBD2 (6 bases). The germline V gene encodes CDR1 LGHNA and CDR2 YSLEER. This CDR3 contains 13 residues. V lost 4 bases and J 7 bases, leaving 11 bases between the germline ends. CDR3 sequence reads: CASSRGRENIQYF. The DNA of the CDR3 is TGCGCCAGCAGCCGGGGCCGGGAGAACATTCAGTACTTC.

The CDR3: CASSFGGGNTIYF. CDR3 DNA: TGTGCCAGCAGCTTTGGGGGCGGAAACACCATATATTTT. V and J are TRBV7-3 and TRBJ1-3, with D possibly being TRBD1 (6 bases). Trimming stripped 3 bases from V and 4 bases from J, with 7 bases between. The CDR3 sequence is 13 residues long. The germline V gene encodes CDR1 SGHTA and CDR2 FQGTGA.

Here the CDR3 reads CATSIEQGYTGELFF. CDR3 bases: TGTGCCACCAGCATAGAACAGGGATACACCGGGGAGCTGTTTTTT. The chain carries TRBV15 and TRBJ2-2, with D perhaps matching TRBD1 (6 bases). Germline V gene data show CDR1 as LNHNV and CDR2 as YYDKDF (reference sequence). The CDR3 runs to 15 residues. V was pared by 4 bases and J by 3 bases, with 12 bases between.

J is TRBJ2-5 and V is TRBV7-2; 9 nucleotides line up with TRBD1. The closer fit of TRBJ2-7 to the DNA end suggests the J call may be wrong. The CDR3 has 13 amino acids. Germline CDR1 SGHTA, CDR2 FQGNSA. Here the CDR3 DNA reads TGTGCCAGCAGCTGGGGACAGGGAGGCGAGCAGTACTTC. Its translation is CASSWGQGGEQYF.

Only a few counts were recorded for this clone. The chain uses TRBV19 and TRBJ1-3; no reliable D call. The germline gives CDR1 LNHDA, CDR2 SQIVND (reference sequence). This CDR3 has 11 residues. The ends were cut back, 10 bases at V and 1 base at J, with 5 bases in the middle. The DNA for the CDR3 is TGTGCCATTCGGTCTGGAAACACCATATATTTT. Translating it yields CAIRSGNTIYF.

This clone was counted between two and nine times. CDR3 sequence: CASSNANLSYEQYF. CDR3 in DNA: TGTGCCAGCAGCAACGCGAATCTCTCCTACGAGCAGTACTTC. This rearrangement joins TRBV21-1 to TRBJ2-7; the table's D call TRBD2 went unverified against the DNA. TRBV21-1 is listed as a pseudogene. The CDR3 extends over 14 amino acids.

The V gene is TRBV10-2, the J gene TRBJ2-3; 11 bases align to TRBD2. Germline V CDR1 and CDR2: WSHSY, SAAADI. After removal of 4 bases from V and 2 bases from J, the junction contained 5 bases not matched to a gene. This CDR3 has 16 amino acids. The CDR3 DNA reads TGCGCCAGCAGTGCTGGGACTAGCGGATACACAGATACGCAGTATTTT. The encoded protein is CASSAGTSGYTDTQYF.

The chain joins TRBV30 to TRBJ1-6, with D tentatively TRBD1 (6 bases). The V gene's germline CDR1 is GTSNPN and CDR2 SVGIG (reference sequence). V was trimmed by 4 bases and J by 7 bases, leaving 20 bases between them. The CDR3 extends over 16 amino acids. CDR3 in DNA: TGTGCCTGGACCCAGGAACAGGGTGTGGTGAATTCACCCCTCCACTTT. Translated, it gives CAWTQEQGVVNSPLHF.

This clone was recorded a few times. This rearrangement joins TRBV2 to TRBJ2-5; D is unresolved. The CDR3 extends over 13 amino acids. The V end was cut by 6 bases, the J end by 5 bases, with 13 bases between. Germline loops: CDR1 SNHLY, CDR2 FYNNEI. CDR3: CASSGRLGETQYF. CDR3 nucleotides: TGTGCCAGCAGCGGAAGACTCGGGGAGACCCAGTACTTC.

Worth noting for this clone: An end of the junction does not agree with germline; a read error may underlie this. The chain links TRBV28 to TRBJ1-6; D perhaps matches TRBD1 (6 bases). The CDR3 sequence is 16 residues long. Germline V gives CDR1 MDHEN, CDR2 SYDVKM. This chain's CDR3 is CASSIWQGLSNSPLHF. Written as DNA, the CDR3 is TGTGCCAGCAGTATATGGCAGGGGTTAAGTAATTCACCCCTCCACTTT.

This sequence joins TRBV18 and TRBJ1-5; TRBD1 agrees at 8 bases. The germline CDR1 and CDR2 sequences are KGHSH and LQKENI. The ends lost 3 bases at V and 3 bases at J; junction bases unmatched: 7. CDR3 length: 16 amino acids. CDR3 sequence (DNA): TGTGCCAGCTCACCGATGGACAGGGTCCTCAATCAGCCCCAGCATTTT. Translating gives CASSPMDRVLNQPQHF.

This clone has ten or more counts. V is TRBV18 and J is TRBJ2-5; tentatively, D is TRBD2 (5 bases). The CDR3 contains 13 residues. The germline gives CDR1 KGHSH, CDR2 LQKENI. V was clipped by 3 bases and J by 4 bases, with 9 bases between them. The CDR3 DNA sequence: TGTGCCAGCTCACCGTTGGGGAGAGAGACCCAGTACTTC. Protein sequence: CASSPLGRETQYF.

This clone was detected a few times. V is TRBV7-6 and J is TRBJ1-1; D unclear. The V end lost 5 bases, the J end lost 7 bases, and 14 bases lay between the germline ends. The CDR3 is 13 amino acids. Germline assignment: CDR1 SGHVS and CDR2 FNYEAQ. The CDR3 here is CASSPYERLEAFF. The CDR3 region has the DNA TGTGCCAGCAGCCCCTACGAGCGACTTGAAGCTTTCTTT.

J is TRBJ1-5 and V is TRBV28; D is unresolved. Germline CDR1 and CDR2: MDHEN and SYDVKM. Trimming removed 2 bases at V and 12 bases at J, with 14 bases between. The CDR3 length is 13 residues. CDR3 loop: CASSLVNSPIQHF. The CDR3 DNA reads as TGTGCCAGCAGTTTAGTAAACTCCCCGATCCAGCATTTT.

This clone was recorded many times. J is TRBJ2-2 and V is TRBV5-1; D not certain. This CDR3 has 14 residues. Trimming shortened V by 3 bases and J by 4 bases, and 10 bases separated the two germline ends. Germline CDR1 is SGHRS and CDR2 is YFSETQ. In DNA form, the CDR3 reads TGCGCCAGCAGCTCGCAGGAAGTCACCGGGGAGCTGTTTTTT. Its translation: CASSSQEVTGELFF. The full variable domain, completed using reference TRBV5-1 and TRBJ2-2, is KAGVTQTPRYLIKTRGQQVTLSCSPISGHRSVSWYQQTPGQGLQFLFEYFSETQRNKGNFPGRFSGRQFSNSRSEMNVSTLELGDSALYLCASSSQEVTGELFFGEGSRLTVL.

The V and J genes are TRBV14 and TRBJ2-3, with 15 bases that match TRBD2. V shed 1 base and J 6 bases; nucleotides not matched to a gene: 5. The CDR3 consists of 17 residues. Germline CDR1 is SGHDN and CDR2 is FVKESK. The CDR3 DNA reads TGTGCCAGCAGCCAAGGGACTAGCGGGGGGGCATTGGATACGCAGTATTTT. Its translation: CASSQGTSGGALDTQYF.

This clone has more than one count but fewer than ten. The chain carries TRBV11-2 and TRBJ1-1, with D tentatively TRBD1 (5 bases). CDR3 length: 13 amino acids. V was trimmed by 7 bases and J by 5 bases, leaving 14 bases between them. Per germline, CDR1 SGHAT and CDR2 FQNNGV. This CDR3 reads CASTFDRITEAFF. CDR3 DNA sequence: TGTGCCAGCACCTTTGACAGAATTACTGAAGCTTTCTTT. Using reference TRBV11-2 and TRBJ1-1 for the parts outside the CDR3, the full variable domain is EAGVAQSPRYKIIEKRQSVAFWCNPISGHATLYWYQQILGQGPKLLIQFQNNGVVDDSQLPKDRFSAERLKGVDSTLKIQPAKLEDSAVYLCASTFDRITEAFFGQGTRLTVV.

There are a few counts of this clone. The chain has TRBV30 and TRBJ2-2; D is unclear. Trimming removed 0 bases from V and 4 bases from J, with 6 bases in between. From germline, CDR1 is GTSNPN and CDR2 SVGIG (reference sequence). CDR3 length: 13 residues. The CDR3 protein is CAWSVSVTGELFF. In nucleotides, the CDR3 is TGTGCCTGGAGTGTAAGCGTCACCGGGGAGCTGTTTTTT.

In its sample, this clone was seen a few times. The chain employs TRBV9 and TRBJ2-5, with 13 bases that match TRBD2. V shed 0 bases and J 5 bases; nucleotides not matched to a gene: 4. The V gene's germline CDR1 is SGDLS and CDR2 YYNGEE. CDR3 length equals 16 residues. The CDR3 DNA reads TGTGCCAGCAGCGTAGAACTAGCGGGGGGGAGGGAGACCCAGTACTTC. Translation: CASSVELAGGRETQYF.

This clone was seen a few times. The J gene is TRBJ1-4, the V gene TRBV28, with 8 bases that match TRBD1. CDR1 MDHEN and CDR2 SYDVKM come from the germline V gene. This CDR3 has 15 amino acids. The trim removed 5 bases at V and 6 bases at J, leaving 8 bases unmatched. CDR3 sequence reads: CASSPPGGSDEKLFF. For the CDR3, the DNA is TGTGCCAGCAGTCCCCCAGGGGGCTCCGATGAAAAACTGTTTTTT.

The CDR3 is CASSPKSSRDSYGYTF. Written as DNA, the CDR3 is TGTGCCAGCTCACCAAAATCGTCCCGGGACAGCTATGGCTACACCTTC. The chain recombines TRBV18 with TRBJ1-2, with TRBD1 identical over 7 bases. The V gene end was trimmed by 2 bases and the J gene end by 4 bases; junction bases not matched to a gene: 10. Germline V CDR1 and CDR2: KGHSH, LQKENI. The CDR3 sequence is 16 residues long.

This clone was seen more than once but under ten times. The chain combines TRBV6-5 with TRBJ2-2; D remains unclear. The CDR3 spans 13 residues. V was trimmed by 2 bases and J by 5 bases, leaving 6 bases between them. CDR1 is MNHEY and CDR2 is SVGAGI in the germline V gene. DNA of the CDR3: TGTGCCAGCAGTTACCCAAATACCGGGGAGCTGTTTTTT. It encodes CASSYPNTGELFF.

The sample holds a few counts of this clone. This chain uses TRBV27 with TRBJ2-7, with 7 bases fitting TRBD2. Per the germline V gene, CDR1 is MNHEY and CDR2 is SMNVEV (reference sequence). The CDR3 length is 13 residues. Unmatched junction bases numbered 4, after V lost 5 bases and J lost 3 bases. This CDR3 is CASSPGLVYEQYF. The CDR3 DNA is TGTGCCAGCAGTCCAGGACTAGTCTACGAGCAGTACTTC.

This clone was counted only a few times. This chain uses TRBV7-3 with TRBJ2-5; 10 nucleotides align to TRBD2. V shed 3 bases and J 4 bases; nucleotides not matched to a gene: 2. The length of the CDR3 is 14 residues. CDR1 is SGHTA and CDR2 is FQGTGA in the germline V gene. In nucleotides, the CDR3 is TGTGCCAGCAGCTTTGGGACTAGCGTAGAGACCCAGTACTTC. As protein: CASSFGTSVETQYF.

Written as DNA, the CDR3 is TGTGCCAGCAGCCAAGATCGACAGGGTTGGTATGGCTACACCTTC. It codes for CASSQDRQGWYGYTF. The chain links TRBV4-2 to TRBJ1-2, with 7 bases aligning to TRBD1. Germline trimming cut 0 bases from V and 5 bases from J; bases unmatched to any gene: 6. This CDR3 has 15 amino acids. CDR1 and CDR2 (germline): LGHNA, YNFKEQ.

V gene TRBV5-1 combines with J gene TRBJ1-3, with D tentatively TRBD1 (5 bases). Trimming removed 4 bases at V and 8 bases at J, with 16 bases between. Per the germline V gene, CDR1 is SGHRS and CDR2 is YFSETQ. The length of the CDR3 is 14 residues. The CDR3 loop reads CASSPRESADTIYF. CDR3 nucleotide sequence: TGCGCCAGCAGCCCCAGGGAATCCGCGGACACCATATATTTT. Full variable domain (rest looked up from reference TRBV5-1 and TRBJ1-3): KAGVTQTPRYLIKTRGQQVTLSCSPISGHRSVSWYQQTPGQGLQFLFEYFSETQRNKGNFPGRFSGRQFSNSRSEMNVSTLELGDSALYLCASSPRESADTIYFGEGSWLTVV.

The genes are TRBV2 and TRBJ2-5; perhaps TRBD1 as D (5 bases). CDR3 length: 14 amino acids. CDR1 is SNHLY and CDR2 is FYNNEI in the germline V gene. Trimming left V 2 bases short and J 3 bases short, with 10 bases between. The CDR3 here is CASSERQGEETQYF. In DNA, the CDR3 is TGTGCCAGCAGTGAAAGGCAGGGCGAAGAGACCCAGTACTTC.

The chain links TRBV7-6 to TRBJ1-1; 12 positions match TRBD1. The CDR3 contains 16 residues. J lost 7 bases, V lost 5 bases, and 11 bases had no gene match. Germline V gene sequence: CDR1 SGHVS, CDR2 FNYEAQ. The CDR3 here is CASSAGQGASGLEAFF. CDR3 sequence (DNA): TGTGCCAGCAGCGCGGGACAGGGGGCGAGTGGACTTGAAGCTTTCTTT.

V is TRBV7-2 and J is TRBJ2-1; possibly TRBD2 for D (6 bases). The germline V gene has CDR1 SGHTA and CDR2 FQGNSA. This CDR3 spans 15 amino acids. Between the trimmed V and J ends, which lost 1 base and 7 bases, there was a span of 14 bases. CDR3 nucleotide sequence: TGTGCCAGCAGCTTAGTCGGGGGTCTGGGGAATGAGCAGTTCTTC. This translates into CASSLVGGLGNEQFF.

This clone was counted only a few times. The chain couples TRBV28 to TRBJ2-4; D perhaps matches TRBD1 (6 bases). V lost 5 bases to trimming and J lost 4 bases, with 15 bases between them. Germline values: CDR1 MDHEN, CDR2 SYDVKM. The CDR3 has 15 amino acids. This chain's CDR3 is CASSPTAGAKNIQYF. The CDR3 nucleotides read TGTGCCAGCAGTCCCACGGCAGGGGCTAAAAACATTCAGTACTTC.

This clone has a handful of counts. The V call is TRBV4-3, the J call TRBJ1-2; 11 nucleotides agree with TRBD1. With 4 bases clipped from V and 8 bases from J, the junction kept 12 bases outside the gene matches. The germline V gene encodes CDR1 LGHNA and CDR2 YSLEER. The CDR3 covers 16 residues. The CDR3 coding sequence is TGCGCCAGCAGCCTGAAGCAAGGACAGGGGGCTCCCGGCTACACCTTC. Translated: CASSLKQGQGAPGYTF.

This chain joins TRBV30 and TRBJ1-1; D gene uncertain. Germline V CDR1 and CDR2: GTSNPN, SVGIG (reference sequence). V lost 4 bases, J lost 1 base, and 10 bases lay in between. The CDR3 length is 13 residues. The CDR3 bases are TGTGCCTGGATGGGCATAGGGAACACTGAAGCTTTCTTT. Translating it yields CAWMGIGNTEAFF.